This TCR beta chain originates from a study of CD8+ T cells in alopecia areata. The study's findings and limits: Sequenced scalp T cells also include alphabeta T cells resident in normal skin. Patients displayed less clarity in TCR sharing than mice, a finding possibly related to HLA. In lesional scalp, particularly from alopecia totalis/universalis, clonality was higher than in normal scalp.

Reverse transcription of extracted RNA yielded cDNA, which provided the sequencing template. Assay: immunoSEQ multiplex PCR; the TCRdb copy retains only in-frame clones and omits some. The sample lists 95,000 to 120,000 clones; 59% were seen once. In the case of this clone: Its antigen is not identified.

PBMCs, the starting material, were the source of sorted CD4+ and CD8+ T cells. The sequence derives from a human donor in good health. The sequencing input was CD8+ T cells sorted from blood.

In DNA, the CDR3 is TGTGCCAGCAGTGAAGAACCAGGGGTGAACACTGAAGCTTTCTTT. Protein: CASSEEPGVNTEAFF. The rearrangement uses TRBV2 and TRBJ1-1; perhaps TRBD1 as D (6 bases). The length of the CDR3 is 15 residues. V was shortened by 1 base and J by 0 bases, with 9 bases between the two germline ends. Germline assignment: CDR1 SNHLY and CDR2 FYNNEI.